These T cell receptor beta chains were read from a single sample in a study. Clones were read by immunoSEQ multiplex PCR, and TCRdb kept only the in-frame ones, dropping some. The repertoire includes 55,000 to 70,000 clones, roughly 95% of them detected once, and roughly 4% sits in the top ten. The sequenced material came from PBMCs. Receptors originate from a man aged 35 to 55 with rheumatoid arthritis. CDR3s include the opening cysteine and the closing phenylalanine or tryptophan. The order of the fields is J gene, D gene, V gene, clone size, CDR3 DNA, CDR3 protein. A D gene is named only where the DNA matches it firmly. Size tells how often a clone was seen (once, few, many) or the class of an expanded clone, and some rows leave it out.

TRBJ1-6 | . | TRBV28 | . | TGTGCCAGCAGTTTAAAGAACGACGTTTCACCCCTCCACTTT | CASSLKNDVSPLHF
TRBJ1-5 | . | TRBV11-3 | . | TGTGCCAGCAGCTCCAGGAATAGCAATCAGCCCCAGCATTTT | CASSSRNSNQPQHF
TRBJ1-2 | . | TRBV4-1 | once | TGCGCCAGCAGCCAAGATTTTGGTACAGGCTACACCTTC | CASSQDFGTGYTF
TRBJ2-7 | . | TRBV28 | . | TGTGCCAGCAGTGCCTTGGGGCGGGACGACTTC | CASSALGRDDF
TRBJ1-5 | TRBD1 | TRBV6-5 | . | TGTGCCAGCAGTCGGGACAGGAATAGCAATCAGCCCCAGCATTTT | CASSRDRNSNQPQHF
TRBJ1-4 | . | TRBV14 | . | TGTGCCAGCAGCCAATATTCTCTGGACAATGTTGAAAAACTGTTTTTT | CASSQYSLDNVEKLFF
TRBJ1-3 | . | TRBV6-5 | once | TGTGCCATCCGCCTACTCTCTGGAAACACCATATATTTT | CAIRLLSGNTIYF
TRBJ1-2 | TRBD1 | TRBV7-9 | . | TGTGCCAGCACCGGAGACAGGGGTGGCTACACCTTC | CASTGDRGGYTF
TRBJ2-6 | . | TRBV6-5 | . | TGTGCCAGCAGTAATACAGGCTCTGGGGCCAACGTCCTGACTTTC | CASSNTGSGANVLTF
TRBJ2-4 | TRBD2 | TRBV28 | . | TGTGCCAGCAGTTTAATTAGCGGGGGAAAAAACATTCAGTACTTC | CASSLISGGKNIQYF
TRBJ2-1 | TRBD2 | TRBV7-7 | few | TGTGCTAGCAGCTTAGATAGCGGGAGGGGAAATGAGCAGTTCTTC | CASSLDSGRGNEQFF
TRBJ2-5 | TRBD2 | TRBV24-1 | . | TGTGCCACCAGTGACCCCCGGACTAGCTCCAAGTACCAAGAGACCCAGTACTTC | CATSDPRTSSKYQETQYF
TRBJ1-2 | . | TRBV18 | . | TGTGCCAGCTCACCGACAGATAACTATGGCTACACCTTC | CASSPTDNYGYTF
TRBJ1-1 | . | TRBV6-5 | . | TGTGCCAGCAGTCTAAACGAGGGACTTGAAGCTTTCTTT | CASSLNEGLEAFF
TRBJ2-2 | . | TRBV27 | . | TGTGCCAGCAGTTTAACCGCCGGGACTTACACCGGGGAGCTGTTTTTT | CASSLTAGTYTGELFF
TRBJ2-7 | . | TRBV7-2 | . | TGTGCCAGCAGCTTAGTGGGGCAGTACTACGAGCAGTACTTC | CASSLVGQYYEQYF
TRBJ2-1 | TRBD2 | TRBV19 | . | TGTGCCAGTAGGATTCAGACTAGCGGGAACCACAATGAGCAGTTCTTC | CASRIQTSGNHNEQFF
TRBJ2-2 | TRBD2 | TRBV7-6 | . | TGTGCCAGCAGTTCAGCGGGAGGGATAACAGGCGGGGAGCTGTTTTTT | CASSSAGGITGGELFF
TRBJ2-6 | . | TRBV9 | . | TGTGCCAGCAGCGTCCCGGGACATCTAAGCTCTGGGGCCAACGTCCTGACTTTC | CASSVPGHLSSGANVLTF
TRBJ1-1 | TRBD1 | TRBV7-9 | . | TGTGCCAGCAGCTTAAGGGACAGGGGCACTGAAGCTTTCTTT | CASSLRDRGTEAFF
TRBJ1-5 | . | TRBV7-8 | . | TGTGCCAGCAGCTTCGGGGGGCGAACTCAGCCCCAGCATTTT | CASSFGGRTQPQHF
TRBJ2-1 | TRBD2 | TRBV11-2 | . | TGTGCCAGCAGCTTAGGGGGTAGGCGGGAGGGCTTCAATGAGCAGTTCTTC | CASSLGGRREGFNEQFF
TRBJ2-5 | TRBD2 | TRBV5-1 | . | TGCGCCAGCAGCTTTTCGGTAGGGACTAGCGGATCTAAAGAGACCCAGTACTTC | CASSFSVGTSGSKETQYF
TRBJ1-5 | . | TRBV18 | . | TGTGCCAGCTCACCACGGCAGGCAGAAGGCCAGCCCCAGCATTTT | CASSPRQAEGQPQHF
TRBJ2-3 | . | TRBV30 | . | TGTGCCTCCGGGTGGGCAGGAGAGAAGTATTTT | CASGWAGEKYF
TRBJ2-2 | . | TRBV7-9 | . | TGTGCCAGCAGCTTAAGTCCAGGGTTGGGGACCGGGGAGCTGTTTTTT | CASSLSPGLGTGELFF
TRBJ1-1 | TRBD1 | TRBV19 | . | TGTGCCAGTAGTATTATGCCAGGGGGCATCACTGAAGCTTTCTTT | CASSIMPGGITEAFF
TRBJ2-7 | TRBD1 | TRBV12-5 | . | TGTGCTAGTGGTTCCCCCGGACAGGGGATCTACGAGCAGTACTTC | CASGSPGQGIYEQYF
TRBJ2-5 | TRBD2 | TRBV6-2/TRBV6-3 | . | TGTGCCAGCAGTTACTCCCCTAGCGGGAGCCCAGAGACCCAGTACTTC | CASSYSPSGSPETQYF
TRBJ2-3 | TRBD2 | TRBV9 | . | TGTGCCAGCAGCCCCAGGGGACTAGGGGCAGATACGCAGTATTTT | CASSPRGLGADTQYF
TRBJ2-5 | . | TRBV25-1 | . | TGTGCCAGCAGTGACAGACTAGGGGAGACCCAGTACTTC | CASSDRLGETQYF
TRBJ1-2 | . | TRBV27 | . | TGTGCCAGCCGCCGAGGGGGGGGCGTGGATGGCTACACCTTC | CASRRGGGVDGYTF